The rows below give T cell receptor beta chains drawn from one sample of a study of Graves' ophthalmopathy and Graves' hyperthyroidism. Each CDR3 protein gets one entry after TCRdb re-called the multiplex PCR reads with MiXCR. The data hold 220,000 or so distinct CDR3 sequences, with 20% to 25% observed a single time. Sequences were obtained from peripheral blood. All receptors come from a woman aged 50 to 60 with Graves' ophthalmopathy. The CDR3 runs from the conserved cysteine through the conserved F or W. A D gene is named only where the DNA matches it firmly. Clone size, where shown, is once, few, many, or a class for clones that have expanded.

>TRBJ1-2|TRBV27|TRBD1|many
CASSLAGGRNYGYTF
TGTGCCAGCAGTTTAGCAGGGGGAAGGAACTATGGCTACACCTTC
>TRBJ2-5|TRBV6-2/TRBV6-3|.|few
CASSDPGPGKTQYF
TGTGCCAGCAGTGACCCGGGACCTGGAAAGACCCAGTACTTC
>TRBJ2-7|TRBV11-2|TRBD1|many
CASSSEGASWNPYEQYF
TGTGCCAGCAGCTCAGAGGGGGCTAGCTGGAATCCCTACGAGCAGTACTTC
>TRBJ2-2|TRBV6-5|.|many
CASSFGTDPGELFF
TGTGCCAGCAGTTTTGGGACCGACCCCGGGGAGCTGTTTTTT
>TRBJ1-5|TRBV20-1|TRBD1|many
CSARETGGGQPQHF
TGCAGTGCTAGGGAAACAGGGGGCGGACAGCCCCAGCATTTT
>TRBJ1-6|TRBV5-1|TRBD1|many
CASSFGGQGANNSPLHF
TGCGCCAGCAGCTTTGGTGGACAGGGGGCCAATAATTCACCCCTCCACTTT
>TRBJ2-2|TRBV6-2/TRBV6-3|.|.
CASSLGSSKLRNTGELFF
TGTGCCAGCAGTTTGGGGTCGTCCAAGCTCCGGAACACCGGGGAGCTGTTTTTT
>TRBJ2-7|TRBV19|TRBD2|many
CASSMTSGSGIHEQYF
TGTGCCAGTAGTATGACTAGCGGGTCCGGGATCCACGAGCAGTACTTC
>TRBJ2-7|TRBV24-1|.|many
CATSDSRFWEQYF
TGTGCCACCAGTGATTCACGCTTCTGGGAGCAGTACTTC
>TRBJ1-1|TRBV7-6|.|many
CASSFKFGTEAFF
TGTGCCAGCAGCTTTAAGTTTGGCACTGAAGCTTTCTTT
>TRBJ2-2|TRBV28|.|many
CASTQVKGTNTGELFF
TGTGCCAGCACCCAAGTAAAGGGGACGAACACCGGGGAGCTGTTTTTT
>TRBJ2-5|TRBV4-1|.|many
CASSRVIIQETQYF
TGCGCCAGCAGCCGAGTTATAATTCAAGAGACCCAGTACTTC
>TRBJ2-3|TRBV6-1|TRBD2|many
CASKAVLAGLTDTQYF
TGTGCCAGCAAGGCCGTCCTAGCGGGCCTCACAGATACGCAGTATTTT
>TRBJ1-2|TRBV4-1|.|few
CASSQEAASNYGYTF
TGCGCCAGCAGCCAAGAGGCAGCTTCTAACTATGGCTACACCTTC
>TRBJ1-1|TRBV15|.|.
CATSRDRTVNTEAFF
TGTGCCACCAGCAGAGATCGGACAGTGAACACTGAAGCTTTCTTT
>TRBJ2-5|TRBV12-3/TRBV12-4|.|many
CASSPGNSAETQYF
TGTGCCAGCAGCCCTGGGAACAGCGCTGAGACCCAGTACTTC
>TRBJ1-1|TRBV14|.|many
CASSLQGWYDEAFF
TGTGCCAGCAGCCTACAGGGCTGGTATGATGAAGCTTTCTTT
>TRBJ2-5|TRBV6-2/TRBV6-3|.|.
CASGRETQYF
TGTGCCAGCGGACGGGAGACCCAGTACTTC
>TRBJ2-7|TRBV29-1|TRBD1|many
CSGLGQGPHEQYF
TGCAGCGGTTTAGGACAGGGTCCACACGAGCAGTACTTC
>TRBJ1-1|TRBV7-2|.|.
CASITETNTEAFF
TGTGCCAGCATCACAGAAACCAACACTGAAGCTTTCTTT
>TRBJ2-5|TRBV6-1|.|many
CASSDRKGSGYF
TGTGCCAGCAGCGACCGAAAGGGAAGTGGGTACTTC
>TRBJ2-5|TRBV28|.|many
CASSGWDGPQRAQYF
TGTGCCAGCAGCGGTTGGGACGGTCCGCAGCGGGCCCAGTACTTC
>TRBJ2-5|TRBV30|.|many
CAWSVDATRETQYF
TGTGCCTGGAGTGTGGACGCGACCAGAGAGACCCAGTACTTC
>TRBJ2-7|TRBV4-1|TRBD1|.
CASSETGALSYEQYF
TGCGCCAGCAGCGAGACAGGGGCCCTATCCTACGAGCAGTACTTC
>TRBJ2-2|TRBV7-3|.|.
CASSLGLGVAGELFF
TGTGCCAGCAGCTTAGGTCTGGGCGTGGCCGGGGAGCTGTTTTTT
>TRBJ2-7|TRBV5-1|TRBD1|many
CASSSKKAGTGGYEQYF
TGCGCCAGCAGCTCGAAAAAAGCCGGGACAGGGGGCTACGAGCAGTACTTC
>TRBJ1-1|TRBV12-3/TRBV12-4|.|.
CASSSHPLRLNTEAFF
TGTGCCAGCAGTTCCCATCCCCTGAGGCTGAACACTGAAGCTTTCTTT
>TRBJ1-2|TRBV6-1|TRBD1|many
CASSEGTGRVYGYTF
TGTGCCAGCAGTGAAGGGACAGGGAGAGTCTATGGCTACACCTTC
>TRBJ2-6|TRBV12-3/TRBV12-4|TRBD2|many
CASSHTSAGVNGANVLTF
TGTGCCAGCAGCCATACGTCCGCGGGAGTAAATGGGGCCAACGTCCTGACTTTC
>TRBJ2-3|TRBV19|TRBD2|many
CASSGSSGWGDTQYF
TGTGCCAGTAGTGGGTCTAGCGGGTGGGGAGATACGCAGTATTTT
>TRBJ2-1|TRBV28|TRBD2|.
CASSLGTGTSGPYNEQFF
TGTGCCAGCAGTTTAGGGACCGGGACTAGCGGGCCCTACAATGAGCAGTTCTTC
>TRBJ1-1|TRBV12-3/TRBV12-4|.|many
CASSFTRFGEAFF
TGTGCCAGCAGCTTTACACGATTTGGTGAAGCTTTCTTT
>TRBJ1-5|TRBV20-1|.|many
CSAEVDSNQPQHF
TGCAGTGCCGAGGTGGATAGCAATCAGCCCCAGCATTTT
>TRBJ2-5|TRBV24-1|TRBD1|few
CATSDWKQGGAETQYF
TGTGCCACCAGTGATTGGAAACAGGGGGGTGCAGAGACCCAGTACTTC
>TRBJ1-1|TRBV7-9|TRBD1|many
CASKEGADTEAFF
TGTGCCAGCAAAGAGGGGGCCGACACTGAAGCTTTCTTT
>TRBJ2-6|TRBV30|.|.
CAYTSGANVLTF
TGTGCCTACACCTCTGGGGCCAACGTCCTGACTTTC
>TRBJ2-1|TRBV11-1|TRBD2|many
CASSPYRGGLADNEQFF
TGTGCCAGCAGCCCATACCGGGGAGGACTAGCGGACAATGAGCAGTTCTTC
>TRBJ1-3|TRBV12-3/TRBV12-4|.|many
CASSPSGGRSGNTIYF
TGTGCCAGCAGCCCCTCGGGGGGTAGGTCTGGAAACACCATATATTTT
>TRBJ1-1|TRBV28|.|many
CASSSQGLTTEAFF
TGTGCCAGCAGTTCTCAGGGGTTGACCACTGAAGCTTTCTTT